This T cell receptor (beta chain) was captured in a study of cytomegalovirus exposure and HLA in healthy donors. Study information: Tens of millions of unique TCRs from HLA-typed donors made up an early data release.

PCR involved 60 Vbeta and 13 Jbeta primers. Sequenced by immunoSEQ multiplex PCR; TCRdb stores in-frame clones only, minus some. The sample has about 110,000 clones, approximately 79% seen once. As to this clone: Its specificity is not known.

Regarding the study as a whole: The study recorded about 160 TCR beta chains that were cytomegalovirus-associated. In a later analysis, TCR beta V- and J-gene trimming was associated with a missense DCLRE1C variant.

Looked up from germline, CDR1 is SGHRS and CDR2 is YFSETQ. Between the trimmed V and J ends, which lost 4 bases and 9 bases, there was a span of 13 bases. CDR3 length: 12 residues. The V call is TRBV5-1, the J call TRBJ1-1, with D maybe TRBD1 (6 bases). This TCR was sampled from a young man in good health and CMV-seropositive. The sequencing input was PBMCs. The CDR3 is CASSADRIKAFF. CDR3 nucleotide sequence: TGCGCCAGCAGCGCAGACAGGATAAAAGCTTTCTTT. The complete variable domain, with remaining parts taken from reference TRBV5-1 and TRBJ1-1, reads KAGVTQTPRYLIKTRGQQVTLSCSPISGHRSVSWYQQTPGQGLQFLFEYFSETQRNKGNFPGRFSGRQFSNSRSEMNVSTLELGDSALYLCASSADRIKAFFGQGTRLTVV.